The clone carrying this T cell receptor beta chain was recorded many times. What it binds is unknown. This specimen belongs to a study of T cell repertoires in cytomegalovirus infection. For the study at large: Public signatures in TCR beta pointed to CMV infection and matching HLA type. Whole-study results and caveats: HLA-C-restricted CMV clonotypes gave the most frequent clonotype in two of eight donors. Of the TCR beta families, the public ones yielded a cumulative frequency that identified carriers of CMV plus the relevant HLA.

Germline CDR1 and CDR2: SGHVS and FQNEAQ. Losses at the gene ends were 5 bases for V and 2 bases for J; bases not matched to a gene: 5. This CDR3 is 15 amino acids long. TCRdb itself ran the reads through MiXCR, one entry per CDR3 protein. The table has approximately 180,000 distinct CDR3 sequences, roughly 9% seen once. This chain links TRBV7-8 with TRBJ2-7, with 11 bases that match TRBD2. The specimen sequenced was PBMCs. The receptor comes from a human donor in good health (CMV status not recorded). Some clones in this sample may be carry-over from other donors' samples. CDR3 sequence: CASSPISGGAYEQYF. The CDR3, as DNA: TGTGCCAGCAGCCCCATTAGCGGGGGGGCCTACGAGCAGTACTTC.